A single sample is the source of the 26 T cell receptor beta chains below, sequenced in a study of PD-1 blockade in classical Hodgkin lymphoma. No patient escaped relapse after autologous stem cell transplantation, and brentuximab vedotin exposure varied. Method: immunoSEQ multiplex PCR; TCRdb's copy keeps in-frame clones and lacks some. The sample shows some 41,000 clones, around 87% of them seen only once. The specimen was peripheral blood mononuclear cells (PBMCs), collected before the second cycle of nivolumab. Source of these receptors: a human donor with classical Hodgkin lymphoma.

The J gene is TRBJ2-7, the V gene TRBV18; 7 bases line up with TRBD1. Germline loops: CDR1 KGHSH, CDR2 LQKENI. The V gene end was trimmed by 4 bases and the J gene end by 0 bases; junction bases not matched to a gene: 6. The CDR3 runs to 15 residues. The CDR3 DNA is TGTGCCAGCTCACAGACAGGGACGAGCTCCTACGAGCAGTACTTC. Translation: CASSQTGTSSYEQYF.

V and J are TRBV7-9 and TRBJ2-1; 12 nucleotides match TRBD2. This CDR3 comprises 15 residues. The junction had 7 bases not matched to a gene; V was cut back by 6 bases and J by 7 bases. CDR1 is SEHNR, CDR2 FQNEAQ, per germline (reference sequence). The CDR3: CASRPSGGAGNEQFF. In nucleotides, the CDR3 is TGTGCCAGCAGACCTAGCGGGGGGGCAGGGAATGAGCAGTTCTTC.

This clone was counted a few times. The chain has TRBV19 and TRBJ1-5; possible D gene TRBD1, 6 bases. The CDR3 totals 15 residues. Trimming cost V 3 bases and J 7 bases, with 16 bases left between them. Germline V gives CDR1 LNHDA, CDR2 SQIVND (reference sequence). DNA of the CDR3: TGTGCCAGTAGTATTTACAGGGTCGCGAGGCAGCCCCAGCATTTT. Its protein product is CASSIYRVARQPQHF.

The chain has TRBV13 and TRBJ2-7; TRBD1 matches 8 bases. Trimming took 5 bases from V and 2 from J; bases not matched to a gene: 2. In germline, CDR1 is PRHDT, CDR2 FYEKMQ (reference sequence). The CDR3 has 13 amino acids. The CDR3, as DNA: TGTGCCAGCAGCGGGACAGGACCCTACGAGCAGTACTTC. It specifies CASSGTGPYEQYF.

The chain is built from TRBV6-4 and TRBJ2-3; 14 bases fit TRBD2. This CDR3 region has 19 residues. Germline trimming cut 0 bases from V and 0 bases from J; bases unmatched to any gene: 5. Germline CDR1 reads MRHNA; CDR2 reads SNTAGT. CDR3 region: CASSDSATSGGGSTDTQYF. CDR3 bases: TGTGCCAGCAGTGACTCGGCGACTAGCGGGGGGGGAAGCACAGATACGCAGTATTTT.

The table lists this clone with a count of one. This sequence joins TRBV2 and TRBJ2-5; D gene unclear. The length of the CDR3 is 10 residues. Looked up from germline, CDR1 is SNHLY and CDR2 is FYNNEI. V lost 6 bases to trimming and J lost 5 bases, with 4 bases between them. CDR3 residues: CASSGETQYF. The CDR3 DNA is TGTGCCAGCAGCGGTGAGACCCAGTACTTC.

The chain is built from TRBV21-1 and TRBJ2-7; TRBD2 reflects the table's D call only, with no check against the DNA. TRBV21-1 is an annotated pseudogene. The CDR3 loop spans 20 amino acids. The CDR3 DNA reads TGTGCCAGCAGCAAAATGGGGTGGGGGACTAGCGGAACCTTTACCTACGAGCAGTACTTC. This sequence encodes CASSKMGWGTSGTFTYEQYF.

The chain has TRBV19 and TRBJ1-1; TRBD1 might be the D (6 bases). Germline V CDR1 and CDR2: LNHDA, SQIVND (reference sequence). V gave up 6 bases and J gave up 5 bases, with 10 bases separating them. The CDR3 length is 12 residues. The CDR3 loop reads CASRDRETEAFF. In DNA, the CDR3 is TGTGCCAGTAGGGACAGAGAAACTGAAGCTTTCTTT.

The CDR3 DNA follows: TGTGCCAGCAGTTTCCCGAGCAGGGGGAACACTGAAGCTTTCTTT. The encoded protein is CASSFPSRGNTEAFF. The J gene is TRBJ1-1, the V gene TRBV28; D possibly corresponds to TRBD1 (6 bases). Trimming removed 3 bases from V and 1 base from J, with 12 bases in between. Germline V gene sequence: CDR1 MDHEN, CDR2 SYDVKM. CDR3 length: 15 residues.

The CDR3 DNA reads as TGTGCCAGCAGCATAGGGGCTGGGACTGAAGCTTTCTTT. It is translated as CASSIGAGTEAFF. The chain joins TRBV11-2 to TRBJ1-1; weak D call: TRBD1 (5 bases). Germline CDR1 and CDR2: SGHAT and FQNNGV. This CDR3 has 13 residues. Trimming stripped 5 bases from V and 5 bases from J, with 12 bases between.

The chain is built from TRBV28 and TRBJ2-1; D is tentatively TRBD1 or TRBD2 (5 bases each). V was clipped by 5 bases and J by 7 bases, with 15 bases between them. CDR1 MDHEN and CDR2 SYDVKM come from the germline V gene. This CDR3 contains 14 residues. In nucleotides, the CDR3 is TGTGCCAGCAGTGACCCGGGGCCGGGTAATGAGCAGTTCTTC. The encoded protein is CASSDPGPGNEQFF.

The chain has TRBV5-1 and TRBJ2-3; D gene uncertain. This CDR3 region has 14 residues. Deletions cut 0 bases from V and 6 bases from J, with 11 bases between. In germline, CDR1 is SGHRS, CDR2 YFSETQ. CDR3 DNA sequence: TGCGCCAGCAGCTTGGGAGTCCTCGGGGATACGCAGTATTTT. It specifies CASSLGVLGDTQYF.

This clone is a singleton in its sample. The rearrangement joins TRBV5-1 to TRBJ2-1; 9 bases are a match to TRBD1. Germline V gene data show CDR1 as SGHRS and CDR2 as YFSETQ. The CDR3 runs to 14 residues. V was pared by 2 bases and J by 8 bases, with 5 bases of the junction left unmatched. The CDR3 loop is CASSFRQGGDEQFF. The CDR3, as DNA: TGCGCCAGCAGCTTTAGACAGGGGGGCGATGAGCAGTTCTTC.

The chain combines TRBV2 with TRBJ2-7, with unresolved D. V dropped 3 bases and J dropped 0 bases, with 12 bases sitting between them. The germline CDR1 and CDR2 sequences are SNHLY and FYNNEI. The CDR3 is made up of 15 amino acids. CDR3 loop: CASSEQAMSSYEQYF. The DNA for the CDR3 is TGTGCCAGCAGTGAGCAGGCGATGAGCTCCTACGAGCAGTACTTC.

This clone occurred a few times. The chain has TRBV29-1 and TRBJ2-1, with D hard to call. Germline CDR1 reads SQVTM; CDR2 reads ANQGSEA. CDR3 length: 13 amino acids. CDR3 DNA: TGCAGTGTACACGCCACGGTGGGTAATGAGCAGTTCTTC. Its protein product is CSVHATVGNEQFF.

This clone was found a few times. This chain joins TRBV7-2 and TRBJ2-3; TRBD2 agrees at 8 bases. Germline values: CDR1 SGHTA, CDR2 FQGNSA. V gave up 1 base and J gave up 3 bases; unmatched junction bases: 9. The CDR3 covers 17 residues. The CDR3 nucleotides read TGTGCCAGCAGCTTAGGGCCGGGACTAGGGACAACAGATACGCAGTATTTT. It translates to CASSLGPGLGTTDTQYF.

The V call is TRBV19, the J call TRBJ1-4; D gene unclear. CDR3 length: 13 amino acids. The V gene lost 5 bases and the J gene lost 8 bases, with 12 bases spanning the gap. Germline V gene sequence: CDR1 LNHDA, CDR2 SQIVND (reference sequence). The CDR3 DNA sequence: TGTGCCAGTAGTTTCTGGTCCGGAGAAAAACTGTTTTTT. Its protein product is CASSFWSGEKLFF.

The V call is TRBV7-9, the J call TRBJ2-1; 7 positions agree with TRBD2. Germline V lookup: CDR1 SEHNR, CDR2 FQNEAQ (reference sequence). This CDR3 is 15 amino acids long. With 1 base clipped from V and 5 bases from J, the junction kept 5 bases outside the gene matches. The CDR3 DNA is TGTGCCAGCAGCTTAGTTAGCGGACTAGACAATGAGCAGTTCTTC. Translating gives CASSLVSGLDNEQFF.

This clone was detected once. The V call is TRBV4-1, the J call TRBJ1-5; 8 bases agree with TRBD1. The length of the CDR3 is 16 residues. Per the germline V gene, CDR1 is MGHRA and CDR2 is YSYEKL. Trimming cost V 2 bases and J 2 bases; bases outside gene matches: 5. The CDR3 DNA follows: TGCGCCAGCAGCCAAAGCCCAGGGGGCCGCAATCAGCCCCAGCATTTT. It translates to CASSQSPGGRNQPQHF.

The chain is built from TRBV28 and TRBJ2-3, with 9 positions matching TRBD2. There are 15 residues in the CDR3. The V segment lost 5 bases and the J segment 0 bases; nucleotides outside the gene matches: 3. Germline CDR1 is MDHEN and CDR2 is SYDVKM. CDR3 residues: CASSPSGGSTDTQYF. CDR3 in DNA: TGTGCCAGCAGTCCCAGCGGGGGGAGCACAGATACGCAGTATTTT.

The gene calls are TRBV4-2 and TRBJ1-2; D may be TRBD1 (6 bases). V lost 3 bases and J 6 bases, leaving 17 bases between the germline ends. Germline V gives CDR1 LGHNA, CDR2 YNFKEQ. The CDR3 consists of 15 residues. CDR3 sequence reads: CASSQGAGRADGYTF. The CDR3, as DNA: TGTGCCAGCAGCCAGGGGGCAGGCAGAGCCGATGGCTACACCTTC.

This chain uses TRBV7-2 with TRBJ2-2, with D perhaps TRBD1 or TRBD2 (5 bases each). V was shortened by 1 base and J by 6 bases, with 15 bases between the two germline ends. The germline CDR1 and CDR2 sequences are SGHTA and FQGNSA. This CDR3 is built from 16 residues. The CDR3 DNA reads TGTGCCAGCAGCTTAGTGGCCGGGGCCGCTCCCGGGGAGCTGTTTTTT. Translation gives CASSLVAGAAPGELFF.

This clone was counted a single time. The genes are TRBV28 and TRBJ1-2; D remains unclear. The germline V gene encodes CDR1 MDHEN and CDR2 SYDVKM. The V end lost 6 bases, the J end lost 6 bases, and 20 bases lay between the germline ends. The CDR3 extends over 15 amino acids. CDR3 bases: TGTGCCAGCAGCCGAAGAATGCGGAGGAGCGATGGCTACACCTTC. Protein: CASSRRMRRSDGYTF.

The rearrangement joins TRBV27 to TRBJ1-3; possibly TRBD1 for D (5 bases). Trimming cost V 5 bases and J 1 base, with 9 bases left between them. CDR1 MNHEY and CDR2 SMNVEV come from the germline V gene (reference sequence). This CDR3 is 14 amino acids long. CDR3 residues: CASSGGRSGNTIYF. DNA for the CDR3: TGTGCCAGCAGTGGGGGACGGTCTGGAAACACCATATATTTT.

V and J are TRBV7-3 and TRBJ2-3, with 11 bases that match TRBD2. Trimming at V came to 5 bases and at J to 5 bases, leaving 18 bases not matched to a gene. CDR3 size: 19 residues. Per the germline V gene, CDR1 is SGHTA and CDR2 is FQGTGA. The chain's CDR3 is CASSKPTAELAGVIDTQYF. The CDR3 nucleotides are TGTGCCAGCAGCAAACCTACTGCGGAACTAGCGGGAGTGATAGATACGCAGTATTTT.

J is TRBJ1-2 and V is TRBV2; TRBD1 matches at 7 bases. There are 13 residues in the CDR3. V gave up 7 bases and J gave up 4 bases; unmatched junction bases: 6. Germline V gives CDR1 SNHLY, CDR2 FYNNEI. The CDR3, as DNA: TGTGCCAGCAATACAGGACAGGCCTATGGCTACACCTTC. Translation gives CASNTGQAYGYTF.